These 20 T cell receptor beta chains came from one sample sequenced in a study of T-cell memory formation after mild COVID-19. MiXCR, run by TCRdb on the 5' RACE reads, gives a single entry per CDR3 protein. The table includes 300,000 to 350,000 distinct CDR3 sequences, approximately 12% detected once. Input material: PBMCs or a T cell subset sorted from them (not recorded which). The source is a man younger than 35 who had mild COVID-19 (a few samples of this study predate the infection). Cell type and time point are not known.

There are a few counts of this clonotype. The chain joins TRBV9 to TRBJ1-1, with 7 positions matching TRBD1. CDR1 is SGDLS, CDR2 YYNGEE, per germline. This CDR3 region has 17 residues. V trimming: 4 bases; J trimming: 4 bases; junction bases outside the gene matches: 16. CDR3 in DNA: TGTGCCAGCAGCCCGATGTTAGGACAGGCCTATGGCACTGAAGCTTTCTTT. Protein: CASSPMLGQAYGTEAFF.

V is TRBV12-3 or TRBV12-4 and J is TRBJ2-3; D might be TRBD1 (5 bases). This CDR3 is built from 14 residues. V was cut by 8 bases and J by 5 bases, with 17 bases left in between. The DNA of the CDR3 is TGTGCCAGCGCAGACAGACCTAACTTAGATACGCAGTATTTT. Protein sequence: CASADRPNLDTQYF.

This clonotype was detected only a few times. The rearrangement uses TRBV14 and TRBJ1-5, with D hard to call. CDR1 is SGHDN and CDR2 is FVKESK in the germline V gene. Trimming pared 1 base from V and 5 bases from J, leaving 12 bases between. This CDR3 is 15 amino acids long. The CDR3 loop is CASSQVVRIDQPQHF. DNA of the CDR3: TGTGCCAGCAGCCAAGTCGTGAGGATTGATCAGCCCCAGCATTTT. Variable domain in full (rest from reference TRBV14 and TRBJ1-5): EAGVTQFPSHSVIEKGQTVTLRCDPISGHDNLYWYRRVMGKEIKFLLHFVKESKQDESGMPNNRFLAERTGGTYSTLKVQPAELEDSGVYFCASSQVVRIDQPQHFGDGTRLSIL.

This clonotype was seen at least ten times. The V call is TRBV4-2, the J call TRBJ2-1; possibly TRBD2 for D (7 bases). CDR1 is LGHNA, CDR2 YNFKEQ, per germline. Trimming removed 4 bases at V and 1 base at J, with 11 bases between. CDR3 length: 15 residues. Here the CDR3 reads CASSPGGRSYNEQFF. The CDR3 DNA reads as TGTGCCAGCAGCCCCGGGGGGCGGTCCTACAATGAGCAGTTCTTC.

V and J are TRBV20-1 and TRBJ2-5, with unresolved D. Looked up from germline, CDR1 is DFQATT and CDR2 is SNEGSKA (reference sequence). This CDR3 has 13 amino acids. The V gene lost 3 bases and the J gene lost 5 bases, with 13 bases spanning the gap. CDR3 residues: CSASEGRLETQYF. CDR3 nucleotides: TGCAGTGCTAGCGAAGGGCGACTGGAGACCCAGTACTTC.

The chain couples TRBV11-2 to TRBJ1-1; D possibly corresponds to TRBD1 (6 bases). V gave up 5 bases and J gave up 5 bases, with 12 bases separating them. Looked up from germline, CDR1 is SGHAT and CDR2 is FQNNGV. The CDR3 has 13 amino acids. CDR3 loop: CASSRQQGTEAFF. The CDR3 DNA reads as TGTGCCAGCAGCAGACAACAGGGTACTGAAGCTTTCTTT.

J is TRBJ2-1 and V is TRBV12-5; D not resolved. Germline lookup yields CDR1 LGHNT and CDR2 FRNRAP. The CDR3 runs to 11 residues. Trimming pared 0 bases from V and 9 bases from J, leaving 3 bases between. The CDR3 sequence is CASGLVIEQFF. The CDR3 nucleotides read TGTGCTAGTGGTTTGGTAATTGAGCAGTTCTTC.

This clonotype was seen a handful of times. This sequence joins TRBV6-6 and TRBJ2-2; D may be TRBD1 (5 bases). The ends were cut back, 6 bases at V and 0 bases at J, with 11 bases in the middle. CDR1 MNHNY and CDR2 SVGAGI come from the germline V gene (reference sequence). The CDR3 loop spans 15 amino acids. The CDR3 nucleotides read TGTGCCAGCAGCCTACAGGCTACGAACACCGGGGAGCTGTTTTTT. It encodes CASSLQATNTGELFF.

This clonotype has just a few counts. Here the CDR3 DNA reads TGTGCCAGCAGCACCGACTATGAGCAGTTCTTC. This encodes CASSTDYEQFF. V is TRBV7-2 and J is TRBJ2-1; no clear D. Trimming removed 5 bases from V and 8 bases from J, with 7 bases in between. The germline gives CDR1 SGHTA, CDR2 FQGNSA. This CDR3 is built from 11 residues.

The V and J genes are TRBV5-1 and TRBJ2-1, with 7 bases matching TRBD2. The V segment lost 0 bases and the J segment 7 bases; nucleotides outside the gene matches: 13. Germline assignment: CDR1 SGHRS and CDR2 YFSETQ. The CDR3 length is 17 residues. CDR3 nucleotides: TGCGCCAGCAGCTTGGGCCCCTTGGGGGGGGACCGAAATGAGCAGTTCTTC. It yields the protein CASSLGPLGGDRNEQFF.

The V and J genes are TRBV7-9 and TRBJ2-5; D may be TRBD1 (5 bases). Trimming stripped 4 bases from V and 1 base from J, with 10 bases between. Germline V gives CDR1 SEHNR, CDR2 FQNEAQ (reference sequence). The CDR3 extends over 14 amino acids. The CDR3 is CASSYRSPQETQYF. DNA for the CDR3: TGTGCCAGCAGCTACAGGAGTCCCCAAGAGACCCAGTACTTC. Full variable domain (missing parts from reference TRBV7-9 and TRBJ2-5): DTGVSQNPRHKITKRGQNVTFRCDPISEHNRLYWYRQTLGQGPEFLTYFQNEAQLEKSRLLSDRFSAERPKGSFSTLEIQRTEQGDSAMYLCASSYRSPQETQYFGPGTRLLVL.

Written as DNA, the CDR3 is TGTGCCAGCAGGTTACAGGTTTTTGAGGCACCCCTCCACTTT. Residues: CASRLQVFEAPLHF. The chain combines TRBV2 with TRBJ1-6, with a weak D call TRBD1 (5 bases). Germline V gives CDR1 SNHLY, CDR2 FYNNEI. The CDR3 contains 14 residues. V lost 6 bases and J lost 11, with 17 bases in between. The variable domain in full, with the rest retrieved from reference TRBV2 and TRBJ1-6, is EPEVTQTPSHQVTQMGQEVILRCVPISNHLYFYWYRQILGQKVEFLVSFYNNEISEKSEIFDDQFSVERPDGSNFTLKIRSTKLEDSAMYFCASRLQVFEAPLHFGNGTRLTVT.

This clonotype appeared a few times. This chain links TRBV20-1 with TRBJ2-5; 7 bases fit TRBD2. Germline lookup yields CDR1 DFQATT and CDR2 SNEGSKA (reference sequence). J gave up 4 bases and V 5 bases, and 10 bases lay outside the gene matches. CDR3 length: 14 amino acids. The CDR3 is CSARLAEGSETQYF. The CDR3 DNA sequence: TGCAGTGCTCGACTAGCTGAGGGGTCAGAGACCCAGTACTTC.

This clonotype was seen just once. V is TRBV20-1 and J is TRBJ1-6, with 7 bases fitting TRBD1. Germline-derived CDR1 and CDR2 are DFQATT and SNEGSKA (reference sequence). The CDR3 has 14 amino acids. The V and J ends lost 5 bases and 7 bases, in that order; junction bases with no gene match: 8. CDR3 nucleotide sequence: TGCAGTGCTGACAGGGCTGGGAAGAATTCACCCCTCCACTTT. It specifies CSADRAGKNSPLHF.

This clonotype has at least ten counts. The chain combines TRBV24-1 with TRBJ1-2; a possible D gene is TRBD1 (5 bases). The CDR3 has 13 residues. Trimming left V 4 bases short and J 4 bases short, with 9 bases between. CDR1 KGHDR and CDR2 SFDVKD come from the germline V gene. The CDR3 nucleotides are TGTGCCACCAGTGACGGTACAGGCTATGGCTACACCTTC. This codes for CATSDGTGYGYTF.

In this sample, this clonotype turned up a few times. The chain has TRBV7-9 and TRBJ1-1; maybe TRBD1 (6 bases). Germline V lookup: CDR1 SEHNR, CDR2 FQNEAQ (reference sequence). The CDR3 runs to 15 residues. V was trimmed by 5 bases and J by 3 bases, leaving 16 bases between them. CDR3 amino acids: CASSVHRDRDTEAFF. CDR3 bases: TGTGCCAGCAGCGTACACAGGGATCGGGACACTGAAGCTTTCTTT.

There are a few counts of this clonotype. V is TRBV5-1 and J is TRBJ2-7; D is tentatively TRBD1 or TRBD2 (6 bases each). The CDR3 spans 13 residues. Trimming shortened V by 4 bases and J by 12 bases, and 20 bases separated the two germline ends. In germline, CDR1 is SGHRS, CDR2 YFSETQ. The CDR3 region has the DNA TGCGCCAGCAGCCCAGATCCTGGGGGGCCTCGGTACGTC. This codes for CASSPDPGGPRYV.

This clonotype was seen many times. The chain recombines TRBV5-1 with TRBJ2-1; 8 bases align to TRBD2. The CDR3 has 15 amino acids. The V gene's germline CDR1 is SGHRS and CDR2 YFSETQ. V lost 4 bases to trimming and J lost 8 bases; unmatched junction nucleotides: 11. DNA of the CDR3: TGCGCCAGCAGCCTCGGCGGGGCGGGGGGATATGAGCAGTTCTTC. Translated: CASSLGGAGGYEQFF.

This clonotype was counted between two and nine times. This rearrangement joins TRBV14 to TRBJ2-3; TRBD2 matches at 9 bases. Germline V gene lookup returns CDR1 SGHDN and CDR2 FVKESK. This CDR3 comprises 15 residues. V was clipped by 4 bases and J by 5 bases; unmatched bases: 7. The CDR3 region has the DNA TGTGCCAGCAGCCCCGGGACTAGCTGGGAAGATACGCAGTATTTT. As protein: CASSPGTSWEDTQYF.

This clonotype was picked up a small number of times. The chain couples TRBV20-1 to TRBJ1-1; D call uncertain. The germline V gene encodes CDR1 DFQATT and CDR2 SNEGSKA (reference sequence). The CDR3 consists of 13 residues. Deletions cut 2 bases from V and 1 base from J, with 8 bases between. Here the CDR3 DNA reads TGCAGTGCTAGATGGGGAACGAACACTGAAGCTTTCTTT. Its protein product is CSARWGTNTEAFF.